The 18 T cell receptor beta chains below all came from one sample that was sequenced in a study of T cell repertoires in cytomegalovirus infection. MiXCR, run by TCRdb on the reads, gives a single entry per CDR3 protein. Of 200,000 to 300,000 distinct CDR3 sequences in the sample, less than 9.5% were seen once. Sequenced material: PBMCs. The receptors shown here come from a human donor in good health (CMV status not recorded). Some clones in this sample may be carry-over from other donors' samples.

This clonotype was counted ten times or more. This chain uses TRBV6-6 with TRBJ2-1; 10 bases are shared with TRBD2. J gave up 4 bases and V 0 bases, and 6 bases lay outside the gene matches. Germline loops: CDR1 MNHNY, CDR2 SVGAGI (reference sequence). CDR3 length equals 17 residues. CDR3 sequence: CASSYSGGAGGYNEQFF. The CDR3 region has the DNA TGTGCCAGCAGTTACTCGGGTGGAGCGGGGGGGTACAATGAGCAGTTCTTC.

There are many counts of this clonotype. The chain links TRBV28 to TRBJ1-2; D uncertain. The CDR3 is 12 amino acids. CDR1 is MDHEN and CDR2 is SYDVKM in the germline V gene. Trimming took off 5 bases at V and 5 bases at J, with 9 bases between the two ends. CDR3 protein: CASSRDAYGYTF. The CDR3 DNA sequence: TGTGCCAGCAGTCGCGACGCGTATGGCTACACCTTC.

The sample holds many counts of this clonotype. J is TRBJ2-1 and V is TRBV29-1; TRBD2 matches 9 bases. Per the germline V gene, CDR1 is SQVTM and CDR2 is ANQGSEA. With 4 bases clipped from V and 9 bases from J, the junction kept 13 bases outside the gene matches. This CDR3 contains 15 residues. The CDR3 region is CSVVSGGNARGEQFF. The CDR3 DNA is TGCAGCGTTGTAAGCGGGGGGAATGCTCGGGGTGAGCAGTTCTTC.

This clonotype was counted many times. The rearrangement uses TRBV7-2 and TRBJ1-6; 7 positions match TRBD1. V was pared by 1 base and J by 6 bases, with 9 bases of the junction left unmatched. Germline loops: CDR1 SGHTA, CDR2 FQGNSA. This CDR3 contains 17 residues. CDR3 in amino acids: CASSLEKGARSNSPLHF. CDR3 in DNA: TGTGCCAGCAGCTTAGAGAAGGGGGCACGTAGTAATTCACCCCTCCACTTT.

As DNA, the CDR3 is TGCAGTGCTAGAGACTTACAGGGACTCCATGAAGAGACCCAGTACTTC. It is translated as CSARDLQGLHEETQYF. This chain joins TRBV20-1 and TRBJ2-5, with D possibly being TRBD1 or TRBD2 (6 bases each). V was clipped by 0 bases and J by 3 bases, with 17 bases between them. The CDR3 totals 16 residues. Germline CDR1 and CDR2: DFQATT and SNEGSKA (reference sequence).

This clonotype has a count of ten or more. The chain carries TRBV7-2 and TRBJ1-1, with unresolved D. Deletions cut 6 bases from V and 2 bases from J, with 10 bases between. The CDR3 runs 13 residues. The germline gives CDR1 SGHTA, CDR2 FQGNSA. The CDR3, as DNA: TGTGCCAGCAGATATGGAGTAAACACTGAAGCTTTCTTT. It encodes CASRYGVNTEAFF.

This clonotype was seen many times. The chain joins TRBV7-2 to TRBJ1-3; D is uncertain. This CDR3 is built from 11 residues. Between the trimmed V and J ends, which lost 5 bases and 14 bases, there was a span of 13 bases. Germline V CDR1 and CDR2: SGHTA, FQGNSA. CDR3 nucleotides: TGTGCCAGCAGCCCCTCGGACCTTTTATATTTT. Translated: CASSPSDLLYF.

This clonotype was recorded at least ten times. The rearrangement links TRBV7-8 to TRBJ2-7, with TRBD2 identical over 10 bases. Germline loops: CDR1 SGHVS, CDR2 FQNEAQ. This CDR3 has 16 amino acids. Trimming removed 4 bases from V and 5 bases from J; junction bases left unmatched: 11. In DNA form, the CDR3 reads TGTGCCAGCAGCTCAGAAGGACTAGCGGCTAAGGACGAGCAGTACTTC. Translated: CASSSEGLAAKDEQYF.

This clonotype was detected many times. The chain is built from TRBV7-2 and TRBJ2-3; no definite D call. The germline V and J ends were trimmed by 1 base and 2 bases, with 7 bases remaining between them. Germline-derived CDR1 and CDR2 are SGHTA and FQGNSA. The CDR3 spans 14 residues. CDR3 loop: CASSLVAITDTQYF. The CDR3, as DNA: TGTGCCAGCAGCTTAGTGGCGATCACAGATACGCAGTATTTT.

This clonotype was counted only a few times. The rearrangement uses TRBV28 and TRBJ2-1, with D tentatively TRBD1 (5 bases). Trimming removed 4 bases at V and 12 bases at J, with 10 bases between. Germline V gene data show CDR1 as MDHEN and CDR2 as SYDVKM. This CDR3 region has 11 residues. CDR3: CASSSWQGQFF. CDR3 DNA sequence: TGTGCCAGCAGTTCTTGGCAGGGGCAGTTCTTC.

About this clonotype itself: A much larger clonotype is one base distant, so this may be a read error. The gene calls are TRBV5-5 and TRBJ1-2; 7 nucleotides line up with TRBD1. CDR3 length equals 17 residues. Germline assignment: CDR1 SGHKS and CDR2 YYEKEE (reference sequence). V trimming: 8 bases; J trimming: 6 bases; junction bases outside the gene matches: 22. The CDR3 nucleotides are TGTGCCAGGAGCCCCACGACCAGGGGGAGAGATCTACATGGCTACACCTTC. Translating it yields CARSPTTRGRDLHGYTF.

Ten or more counts support this clonotype. The CDR3, as DNA: TGTGCCAGCAGTCTCCCGACTAGTAGGACCCCAGATACGCAGTATTTT. Its protein product is CASSLPTSRTPDTQYF. The chain joins TRBV28 to TRBJ2-3, with TRBD2 as a possible D gene (6 bases). V shed 5 bases and J shed 4 bases, with 19 bases lying between them. The germline gives CDR1 MDHEN, CDR2 SYDVKM. The length of the CDR3 is 16 residues.

This clonotype was recorded many times. V gene TRBV7-2 combines with J gene TRBJ1-2; D gene ambiguous. Germline CDR1 is SGHTA and CDR2 is FQGNSA. Trimming cost V 1 base and J 8 bases, with 23 bases left between them. This CDR3 is built from 17 residues. CDR3 loop: CASSLVWSISLASGYTF. For the CDR3, the DNA is TGTGCCAGCAGCTTAGTCTGGAGCATCTCATTGGCCTCAGGCTACACCTTC.

This clonotype was recorded many times. J is TRBJ2-3 and V is TRBV6-1; TRBD2 aligns across 8 bases. Germline V gene lookup returns CDR1 MNHNS and CDR2 SASEGT. The ends lost 6 bases at V and 0 bases at J; junction bases unmatched: 14. The length of the CDR3 is 18 residues. The CDR3 bases are TGTGCCAGCAGACACCAGCGGGGGCCGATTATTAGCACAGATACGCAGTATTTT. Its protein is CASRHQRGPIISTDTQYF.

This clonotype was detected ten times or more. This sequence joins TRBV7-8 and TRBJ2-3; 9 bases map to TRBD2. Germline CDR1 is SGHVS and CDR2 is FQNEAQ. The CDR3 is made up of 16 amino acids. Unmatched junction bases numbered 9, after V lost 3 bases and J lost 5 bases. The CDR3: CASSFIGSGGKDTQYF. In DNA, the CDR3 is TGTGCCAGCAGCTTTATCGGGAGCGGGGGGAAAGATACGCAGTATTTT.

In its sample, this clonotype was seen many times. This chain uses TRBV7-2 with TRBJ2-4, with 7 positions matching TRBD2. J lost 7 bases, V lost 1 base, and 4 bases had no gene match. CDR3 length: 14 residues. Germline CDR1 and CDR2: SGHTA and FQGNSA. The CDR3 bases are TGTGCCAGCAGCTTAGGGGGGGGAAATAACATTCAGTACTTC. This translates into CASSLGGGNNIQYF.

The CDR3 region is CSVPQGAGYTDTQYF. The CDR3 bases are TGCAGCGTCCCACAGGGGGCAGGGTACACAGATACGCAGTATTTT. This chain uses TRBV29-1 with TRBJ2-3; TRBD1 matches at 9 bases. V trimming: 6 bases; J trimming: 2 bases; junction bases outside the gene matches: 9. The CDR3 extends over 15 amino acids. From germline, CDR1 is SQVTM and CDR2 ANQGSEA.

This clonotype was observed at least ten times. The rearrangement joins TRBV6-2 or TRBV6-3 to TRBJ1-5; D is possibly TRBD1 (5 bases). Germline assignment: CDR1 MNHEY and CDR2 SVGEGT. V was clipped by 6 bases and J by 3 bases, with 18 bases between them. CDR3 length: 16 amino acids. The CDR3 reads CASSNWQGANNQPQHF. The DNA of the CDR3 is TGTGCCAGCAGCAATTGGCAGGGAGCTAACAATCAGCCCCAGCATTTT.